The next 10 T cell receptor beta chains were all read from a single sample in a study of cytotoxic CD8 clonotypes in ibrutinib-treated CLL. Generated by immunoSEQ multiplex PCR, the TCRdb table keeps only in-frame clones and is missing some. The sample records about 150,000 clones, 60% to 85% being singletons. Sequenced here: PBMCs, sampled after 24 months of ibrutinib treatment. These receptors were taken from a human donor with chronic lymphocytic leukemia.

Here the CDR3 reads CASSPVGPGGYTF. CDR3 nucleotides: TGTGCCAGCTCCCCCGTGGGACCGGGGGGCTACACCTTC. This chain connects TRBV18 to TRBJ1-2; perhaps TRBD1 as D (5 bases). CDR1 KGHSH and CDR2 LQKENI come from the germline V gene. V was shortened by 6 bases and J by 8 bases, with 16 bases between the two germline ends. CDR3 length: 13 amino acids.

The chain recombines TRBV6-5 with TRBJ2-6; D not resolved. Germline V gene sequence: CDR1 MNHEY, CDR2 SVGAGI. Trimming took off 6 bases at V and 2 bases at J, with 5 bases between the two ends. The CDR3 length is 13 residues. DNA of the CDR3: TGTGCCAGCAGGGGAACTGGGGCCAACGTCCTGACTTTC. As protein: CASRGTGANVLTF.

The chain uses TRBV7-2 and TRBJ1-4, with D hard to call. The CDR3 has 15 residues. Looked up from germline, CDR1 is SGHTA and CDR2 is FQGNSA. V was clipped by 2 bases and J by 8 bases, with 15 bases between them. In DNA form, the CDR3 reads TGTGCCAGCAGCTTAATGGTAAACGCCGGGGAAAAACTGTTTTTT. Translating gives CASSLMVNAGEKLFF.

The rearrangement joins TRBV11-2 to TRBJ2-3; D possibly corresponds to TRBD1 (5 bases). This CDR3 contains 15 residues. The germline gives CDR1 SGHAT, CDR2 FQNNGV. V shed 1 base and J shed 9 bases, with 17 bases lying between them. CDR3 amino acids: CASSLVGLGPSTQYF. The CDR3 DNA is TGTGCCAGCAGCTTAGTGGGGCTGGGCCCGTCCACGCAGTATTTT.

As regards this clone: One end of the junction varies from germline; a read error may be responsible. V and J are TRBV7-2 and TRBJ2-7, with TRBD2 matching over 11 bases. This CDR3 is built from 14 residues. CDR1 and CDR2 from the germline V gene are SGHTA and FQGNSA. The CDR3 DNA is TGCGCCAGCAGCCAAGGGACTAGCGGCTACGAGCAGTACTTC. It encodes CASSQGTSGYEQYF.

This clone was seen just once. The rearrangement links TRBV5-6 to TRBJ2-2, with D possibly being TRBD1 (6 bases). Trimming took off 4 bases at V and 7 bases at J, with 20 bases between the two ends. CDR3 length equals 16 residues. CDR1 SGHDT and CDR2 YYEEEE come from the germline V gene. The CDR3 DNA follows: TGTGCCAGCAGCGGAAACACAGGGAGAGCCGTCGGGGAGCTGTTTTTT. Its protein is CASSGNTGRAVGELFF.

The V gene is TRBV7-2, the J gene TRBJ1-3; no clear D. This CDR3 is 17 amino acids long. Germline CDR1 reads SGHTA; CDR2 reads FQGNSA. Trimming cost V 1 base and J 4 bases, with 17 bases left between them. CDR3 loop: CASSLVGPRVLGNTIYF. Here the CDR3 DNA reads TGTGCCAGCAGCTTAGTTGGGCCCCGGGTCCTCGGAAACACCATATATTTT.

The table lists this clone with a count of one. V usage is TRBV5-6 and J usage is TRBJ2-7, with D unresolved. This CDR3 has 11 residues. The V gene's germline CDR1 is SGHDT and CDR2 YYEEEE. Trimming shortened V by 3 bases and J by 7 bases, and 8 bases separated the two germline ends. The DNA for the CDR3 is TGTGCCAGCAGCTGGGCCGGGGAGCAGTACTTC. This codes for CASSWAGEQYF.

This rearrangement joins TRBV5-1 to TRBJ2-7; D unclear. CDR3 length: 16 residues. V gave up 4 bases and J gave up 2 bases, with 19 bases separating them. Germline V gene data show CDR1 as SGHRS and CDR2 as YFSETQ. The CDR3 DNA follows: TGCGCCAGCAGCCCCGCCCCATCGGACGCCGCCTACGAGCAGTACTTC. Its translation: CASSPAPSDAAYEQYF. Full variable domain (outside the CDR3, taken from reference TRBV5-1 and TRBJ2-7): KAGVTQTPRYLIKTRGQQVTLSCSPISGHRSVSWYQQTPGQGLQFLFEYFSETQRNKGNFPGRFSGRQFSNSRSEMNVSTLELGDSALYLCASSPAPSDAAYEQYFGPGTRLTVT.

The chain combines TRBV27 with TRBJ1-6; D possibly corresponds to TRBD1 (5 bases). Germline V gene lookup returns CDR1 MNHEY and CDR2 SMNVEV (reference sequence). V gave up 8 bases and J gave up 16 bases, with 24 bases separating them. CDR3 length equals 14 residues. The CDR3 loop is CASRTLWGRVGLHF. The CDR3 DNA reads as TGTGCCAGCCGTACGCTTTGGGGCAGGGTAGGACTCCACTTT.